This entry concerns a single T cell receptor (beta chain). The data were obtained in a study of molecular identifiers for immune sequencing clone quantification. Via MiXCR, TCRdb re-called the PCR reads, giving one row per CDR3 protein. The sample consists of about 97,000 distinct CDR3 sequences, under 40% of them appearing once. The origin of this receptor is a human donor in good health. Some libraries in this study had Jurkat cell RNA spiked in. Sequencing was done on a sample of naive CD8+ T cells from blood, with Jurkat cell RNA spiked in. Subset noted: FACS-sorted CD8+CD4-CCR7+CD45RA+ naive T cells.

This CDR3 is CASSQDLARSGEQYF. DNA of the CDR3: TGTGCCAGCAGCCAAGATTTAGCGAGATCGGGGGAGCAGTACTTC. The J gene is TRBJ2-7, the V gene TRBV14, with TRBD2 as a possible D gene (5 bases). Trimming left V 0 bases short and J 7 bases short, with 16 bases between. Germline loops: CDR1 SGHDN, CDR2 FVKESK. This CDR3 contains 15 residues.